This TCR beta chain was retrieved from a study of shared clonotypes between healthy human individuals. Cells designated naive CD8 were CD45RO-negative and were positively selected for CCR7, with terminally differentiated effector memory CD45RA+ cells excluded. Libraries were prepared by immunoSEQ multiplex PCR; TCRdb keeps only in-frame clonotypes and omits some of them. The sample shows hundreds of thousands of clones, 85% to 95% of them seen only once. Trimming left V 1 base short and J 4 bases short, with 15 bases between. The CDR3 length is 16 residues. Germline loops: CDR1 SGHDN, CDR2 FVKESK. The chain couples TRBV14 to TRBJ2-3, with D hard to call. Sequencing was carried out using naive CD8+ T cells sorted from blood. The TCR sequence derives from a man between 25 and 39 years old in good health. The CDR3 DNA sequence: TGTGCCAGCAGCCAAGCGGCCGGGCCAAGCCCAGATACGCAGTATTTT. Protein sequence: CASSQAAGPSPDTQYF.